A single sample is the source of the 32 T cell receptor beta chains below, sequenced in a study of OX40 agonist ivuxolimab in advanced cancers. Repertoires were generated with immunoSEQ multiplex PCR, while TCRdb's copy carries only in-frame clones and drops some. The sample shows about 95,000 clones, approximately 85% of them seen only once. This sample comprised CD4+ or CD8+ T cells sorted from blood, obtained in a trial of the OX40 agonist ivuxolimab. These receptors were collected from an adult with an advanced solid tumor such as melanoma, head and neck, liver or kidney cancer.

The CDR3 loop is CASGLFAGGPGELFF. For the CDR3, the DNA is TGTGCTAGTGGTTTGTTCGCAGGGGGCCCCGGGGAGCTGTTTTTT. The chain joins TRBV12-5 to TRBJ2-2, with TRBD1 identical over 8 bases. Germline values: CDR1 LGHNT, CDR2 FRNRAP. Trimming took 2 bases from V and 6 from J; bases not matched to a gene: 5. The CDR3 runs 15 residues.

The CDR3 DNA follows: TGTGCCACAAGGGCCAGCCTTATCACCGGGGAGCTGTTTTTT. This encodes CATRASLITGELFF. The gene calls are TRBV27 and TRBJ2-2; the D is unclear. Germline values: CDR1 MNHEY, CDR2 SMNVEV (reference sequence). V dropped 10 bases and J dropped 4 bases, with 16 bases sitting between them. CDR3 size: 14 residues.

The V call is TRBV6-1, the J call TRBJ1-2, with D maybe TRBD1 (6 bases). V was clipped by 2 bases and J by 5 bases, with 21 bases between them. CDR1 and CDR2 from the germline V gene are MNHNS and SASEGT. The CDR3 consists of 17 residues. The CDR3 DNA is TGTGCCAGCAGTGAATACGGGGGGCGCACGTTCTTTTATGGCTACACCTTC. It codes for CASSEYGGRTFFYGYTF.

CDR3 DNA: TGTGCCAGCACCTGGACAGTTCGGCCCCAGCATTTT. Its protein product is CASTWTVRPQHF. The chain employs TRBV21-1 and TRBJ1-5; the table's D call of TRBD1 was not tested on the DNA. TRBV21-1 is assigned pseudogene status. CDR3 length: 12 amino acids.

CDR3 nucleotides: TGTGCCAGCAGCTTGGCTCTGGAGGGAGGGCCAGACGAGCAGTACTTC. This encodes CASSLALEGGPDEQYF. The V and J genes are TRBV5-6 and TRBJ2-7, with 7 bases identical to TRBD2. This CDR3 has 16 residues. Unmatched junction bases numbered 11, after V lost 0 bases and J lost 5 bases. Per germline, CDR1 SGHDT and CDR2 YYEEEE.

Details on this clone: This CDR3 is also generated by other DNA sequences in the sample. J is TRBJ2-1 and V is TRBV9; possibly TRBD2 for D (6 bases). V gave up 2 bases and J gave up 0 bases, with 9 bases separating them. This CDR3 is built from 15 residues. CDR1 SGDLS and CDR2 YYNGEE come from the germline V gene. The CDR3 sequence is CASSVGGNSYNEQFF. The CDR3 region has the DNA TGTGCCAGCAGCGTTGGAGGGAACTCCTACAATGAGCAGTTCTTC.

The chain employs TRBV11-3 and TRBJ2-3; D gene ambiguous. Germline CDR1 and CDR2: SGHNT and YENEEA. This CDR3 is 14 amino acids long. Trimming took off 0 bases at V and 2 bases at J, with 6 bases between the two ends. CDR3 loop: CASSLDGSTDTQYF. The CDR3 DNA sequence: TGTGCCAGCAGCTTAGACGGGTCCACAGATACGCAGTATTTT.

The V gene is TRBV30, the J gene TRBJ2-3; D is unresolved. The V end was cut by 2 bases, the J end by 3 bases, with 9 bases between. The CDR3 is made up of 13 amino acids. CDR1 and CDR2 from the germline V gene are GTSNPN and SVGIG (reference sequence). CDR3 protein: CAWSPRFTDTQYF. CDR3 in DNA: TGTGCCTGGAGTCCTCGATTTACAGATACGCAGTATTTT.

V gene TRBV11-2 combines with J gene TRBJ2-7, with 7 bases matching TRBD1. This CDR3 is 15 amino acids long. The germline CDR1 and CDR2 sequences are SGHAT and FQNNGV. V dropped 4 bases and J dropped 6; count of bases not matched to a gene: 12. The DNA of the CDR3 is TGTGCCAGCAGCTATCAGGGGGTTGGTGTTCGCGAGCAGTACTTC. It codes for CASSYQGVGVREQYF.

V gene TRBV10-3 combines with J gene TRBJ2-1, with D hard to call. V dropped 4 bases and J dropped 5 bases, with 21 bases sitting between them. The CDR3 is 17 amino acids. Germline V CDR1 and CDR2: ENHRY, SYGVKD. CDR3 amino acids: CAISGGISPTSDNEQFF. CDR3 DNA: TGTGCCATCAGTGGGGGTATTAGCCCTACTTCGGACAATGAGCAGTTCTTC.

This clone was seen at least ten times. DNA for the CDR3: TGTGCCAGCAGCTGGGAGGGACGGAGTAATGAAAAACTGTTTTTT. Amino acids: CASSWEGRSNEKLFF. The genes are TRBV5-4 and TRBJ1-4; possibly TRBD1 for D (5 bases). V was pared by 3 bases and J by 4 bases, with 13 bases between. Germline CDR1 is SGHNT and CDR2 is YYREEE (reference sequence). This CDR3 contains 15 residues.

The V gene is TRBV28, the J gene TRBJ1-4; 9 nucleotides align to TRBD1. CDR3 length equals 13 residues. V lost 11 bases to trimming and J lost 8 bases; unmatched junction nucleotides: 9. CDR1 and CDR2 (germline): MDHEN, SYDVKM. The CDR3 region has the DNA TGTGCCTCACGAGGGACAGGGAGCGAAAAACTGTTTTTT. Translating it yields CASRGTGSEKLFF.

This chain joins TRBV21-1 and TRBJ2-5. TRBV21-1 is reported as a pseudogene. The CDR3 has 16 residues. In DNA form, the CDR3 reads TGTGCCAGCAGCACCCTAGCAACAGGCGCCGACGGGACCCAGTACTTC. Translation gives CASSTLATGADGTQYF.

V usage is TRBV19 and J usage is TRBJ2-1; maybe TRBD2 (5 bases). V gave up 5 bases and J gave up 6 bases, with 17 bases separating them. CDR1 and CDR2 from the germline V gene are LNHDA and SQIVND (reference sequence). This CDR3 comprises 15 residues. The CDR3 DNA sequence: TGTGCCAGTAGTCCCCCCCGAGCGGCTCTCAATGAGCAGTTCTTC. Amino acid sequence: CASSPPRAALNEQFF.

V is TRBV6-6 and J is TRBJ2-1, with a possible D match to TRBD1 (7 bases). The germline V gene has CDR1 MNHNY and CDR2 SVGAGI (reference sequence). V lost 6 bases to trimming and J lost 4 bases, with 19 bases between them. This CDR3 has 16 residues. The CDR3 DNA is TGTGCCAGCAGCCCTGGTCCTCAGGGGGGTTACAATGAGCAGTTCTTC. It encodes CASSPGPQGGYNEQFF.

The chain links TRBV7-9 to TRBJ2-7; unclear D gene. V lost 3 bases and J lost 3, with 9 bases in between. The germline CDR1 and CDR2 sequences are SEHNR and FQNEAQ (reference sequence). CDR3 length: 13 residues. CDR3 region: CASSFYSSYEQYF. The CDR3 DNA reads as TGTGCCAGCAGCTTCTACAGCAGCTACGAGCAGTACTTC.

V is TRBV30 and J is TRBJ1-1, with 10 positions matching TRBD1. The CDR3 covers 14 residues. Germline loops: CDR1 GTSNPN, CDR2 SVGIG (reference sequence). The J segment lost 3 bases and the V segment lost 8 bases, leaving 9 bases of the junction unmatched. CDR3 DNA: TGTGCCAGCAGCCGGGACAGGGGCGACACTGAAGCTTTCTTT. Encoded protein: CASSRDRGDTEAFF.

The CDR3 DNA sequence: TGTGCCAGCAGCCCAGCCGGTAGGGATGAAAAACTGTTTTTT. It is translated as CASSPAGRDEKLFF. The chain uses TRBV28 and TRBJ1-4; D ambiguous. This CDR3 is 14 amino acids long. With 6 bases removed from V and 6 bases from J, the gap between germline ends came to 14 bases. Germline V gene sequence: CDR1 MDHEN, CDR2 SYDVKM. Complete variable domain (other parts from reference TRBV28 and TRBJ1-4): DVKVTQSSRYLVKRTGEKVFLECVQDMDHENMFWYRQDPGLGLRLIYFSYDVKMKEKGDIPEGYSVSREKKERFSLILESASTNQTSMYLCASSPAGRDEKLFFGSGTQLSVL.

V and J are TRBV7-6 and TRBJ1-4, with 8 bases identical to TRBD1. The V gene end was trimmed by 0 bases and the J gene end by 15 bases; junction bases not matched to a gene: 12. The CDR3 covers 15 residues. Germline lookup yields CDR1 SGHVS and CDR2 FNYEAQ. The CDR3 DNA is TGTGCCAGCAGCTTAGCGATAGGACAGGGACAATCGGTGTTTTTT. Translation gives CASSLAIGQGQSVFF.

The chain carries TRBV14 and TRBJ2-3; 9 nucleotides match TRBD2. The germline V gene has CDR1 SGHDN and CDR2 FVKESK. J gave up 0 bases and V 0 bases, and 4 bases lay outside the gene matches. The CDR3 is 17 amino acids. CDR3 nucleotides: TGTGCCAGCAGCCAAGATGTAAGCGGGAGGAGCACAGATACGCAGTATTTT. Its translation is CASSQDVSGRSTDTQYF.

The CDR3 coding sequence is TGTGCCAGTAGTAACGGGGCGGCCCGTTTTAGTTACGAGCAGTACTTC. Translated: CASSNGAARFSYEQYF. This chain links TRBV19 with TRBJ2-7; D is perhaps TRBD1 or TRBD2 (5 bases each). Looked up from germline, CDR1 is LNHDA and CDR2 is SQIVND (reference sequence). V dropped 4 bases and J dropped 4 bases, with 20 bases sitting between them. This CDR3 comprises 16 residues. The entire variable domain, with the rest obtained from reference TRBV19 and TRBJ2-7, is as follows: DGGITQSPKYLFRKEGQNVTLSCEQNLNHDAMYWYRQDPGQGLRLIYYSQIVNDFQKGDIAEGYSVSREKKESFPLTVTSAQKNPTAFYLCASSNGAARFSYEQYFGPGTRLTVT.

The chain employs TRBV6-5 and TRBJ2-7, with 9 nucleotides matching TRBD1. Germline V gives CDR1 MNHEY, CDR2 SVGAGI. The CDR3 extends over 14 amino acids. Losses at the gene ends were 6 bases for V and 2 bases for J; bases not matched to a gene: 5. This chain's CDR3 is CASRTGTGTYEQYF. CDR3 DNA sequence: TGTGCCAGCAGAACCGGGACAGGGACCTACGAGCAGTACTTC.

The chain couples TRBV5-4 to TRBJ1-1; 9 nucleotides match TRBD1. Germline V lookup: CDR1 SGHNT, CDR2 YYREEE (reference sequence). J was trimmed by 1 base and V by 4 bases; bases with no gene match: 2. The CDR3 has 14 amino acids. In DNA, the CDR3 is TGTGCCAGCAGCAGGGGACAGGGGAACACTGAAGCTTTCTTT. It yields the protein CASSRGQGNTEAFF.

The CDR3 loop is CASSSVRYEQYF. The CDR3 nucleotides read TGTGCCAGCAGCTCAGTTCGCTACGAGCAGTACTTC. This chain connects TRBV7-2 to TRBJ2-7; D uncertain. The CDR3 covers 12 residues. Germline CDR1 and CDR2: SGHTA and FQGNSA. V lost 4 bases, J lost 3 bases, and 7 bases lay in between.

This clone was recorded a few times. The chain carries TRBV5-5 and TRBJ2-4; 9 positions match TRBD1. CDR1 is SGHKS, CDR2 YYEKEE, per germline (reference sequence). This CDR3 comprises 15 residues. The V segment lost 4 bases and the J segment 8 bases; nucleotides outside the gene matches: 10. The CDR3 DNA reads TGTGCCAGCAGCCTCGAACCGGGACAGGGAGACATTCAGTACTTC. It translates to CASSLEPGQGDIQYF. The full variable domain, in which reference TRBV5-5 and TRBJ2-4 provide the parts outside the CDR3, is DAGVTQSPTHLIKTRGQQVTLRCSPISGHKSVSWYQQVLGQGPQFIFQYYEKEERGRGNFPDRFSARQFPNYSSELNVNALLLGDSALYLCASSLEPGQGDIQYFGAGTRLSVL.

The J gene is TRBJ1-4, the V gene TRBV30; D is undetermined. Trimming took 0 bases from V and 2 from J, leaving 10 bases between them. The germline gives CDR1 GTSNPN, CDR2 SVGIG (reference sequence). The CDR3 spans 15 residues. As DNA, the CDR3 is TGTGCCTGGAGTGTAACGCCCGGGACTAATGAAAAACTGTTTTTT. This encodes CAWSVTPGTNEKLFF. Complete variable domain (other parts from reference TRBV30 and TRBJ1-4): SQTIHQWPATLVQPVGSPLSLECTVEGTSNPNLYWYRQAAGRGLQLLFYSVGIGQISSEVPQNLSASRPQDRQFILSSKKLLLSDSGFYLCAWSVTPGTNEKLFFGSGTQLSVL.

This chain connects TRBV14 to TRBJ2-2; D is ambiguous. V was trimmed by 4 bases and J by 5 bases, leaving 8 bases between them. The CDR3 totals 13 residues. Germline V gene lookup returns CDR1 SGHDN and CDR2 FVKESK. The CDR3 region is CASSLMRTGELFF. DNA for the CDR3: TGTGCCAGCAGCCTCATGAGAACCGGGGAGCTGTTTTTT. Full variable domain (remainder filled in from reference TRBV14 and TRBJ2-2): EAGVTQFPSHSVIEKGQTVTLRCDPISGHDNLYWYRRVMGKEIKFLLHFVKESKQDESGMPNNRFLAERTGGTYSTLKVQPAELEDSGVYFCASSLMRTGELFFGEGSRLTVL.

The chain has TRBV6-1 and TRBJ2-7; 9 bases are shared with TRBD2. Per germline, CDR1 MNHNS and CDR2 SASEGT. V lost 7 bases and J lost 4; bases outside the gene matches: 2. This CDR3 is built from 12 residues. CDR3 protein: CASTAGGYEQYF. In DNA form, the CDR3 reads TGTGCCAGCACAGCGGGAGGTTACGAGCAGTACTTC.

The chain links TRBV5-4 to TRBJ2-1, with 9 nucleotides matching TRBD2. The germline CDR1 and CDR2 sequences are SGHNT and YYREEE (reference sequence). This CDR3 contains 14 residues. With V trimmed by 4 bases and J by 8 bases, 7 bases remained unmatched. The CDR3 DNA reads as TGTGCCAGCAGCCAAAAAGCGGGAGGAGATGAGCAGTTCTTC. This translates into CASSQKAGGDEQFF.

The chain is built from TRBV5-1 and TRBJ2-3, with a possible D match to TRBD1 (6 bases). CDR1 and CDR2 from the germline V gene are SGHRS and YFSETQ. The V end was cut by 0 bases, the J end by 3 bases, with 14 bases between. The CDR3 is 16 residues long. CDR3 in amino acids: CASSLALGALTDTQYF. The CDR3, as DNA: TGCGCCAGCAGCTTGGCCCTGGGGGCGCTGACAGATACGCAGTATTTT. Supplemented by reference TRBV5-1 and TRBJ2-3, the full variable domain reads KAGVTQTPRYLIKTRGQQVTLSCSPISGHRSVSWYQQTPGQGLQFLFEYFSETQRNKGNFPGRFSGRQFSNSRSEMNVSTLELGDSALYLCASSLALGALTDTQYFGPGTRLTVL.

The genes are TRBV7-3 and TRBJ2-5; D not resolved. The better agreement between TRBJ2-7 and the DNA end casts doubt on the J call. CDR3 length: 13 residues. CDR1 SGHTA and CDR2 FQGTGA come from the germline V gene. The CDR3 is CASSLDRRYEQYF. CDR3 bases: TGTGCCAGCAGCTTAGATCGACGGTACGAGCAGTACTTC.

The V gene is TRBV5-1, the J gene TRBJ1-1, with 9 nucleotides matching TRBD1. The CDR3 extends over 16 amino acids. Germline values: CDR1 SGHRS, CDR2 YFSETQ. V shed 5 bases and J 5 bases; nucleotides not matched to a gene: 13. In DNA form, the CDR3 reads TGCGCCAGCAGAGGCGGGACAGGGAGCGTTCTAACTGAAGCTTTCTTT. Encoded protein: CASRGGTGSVLTEAFF.